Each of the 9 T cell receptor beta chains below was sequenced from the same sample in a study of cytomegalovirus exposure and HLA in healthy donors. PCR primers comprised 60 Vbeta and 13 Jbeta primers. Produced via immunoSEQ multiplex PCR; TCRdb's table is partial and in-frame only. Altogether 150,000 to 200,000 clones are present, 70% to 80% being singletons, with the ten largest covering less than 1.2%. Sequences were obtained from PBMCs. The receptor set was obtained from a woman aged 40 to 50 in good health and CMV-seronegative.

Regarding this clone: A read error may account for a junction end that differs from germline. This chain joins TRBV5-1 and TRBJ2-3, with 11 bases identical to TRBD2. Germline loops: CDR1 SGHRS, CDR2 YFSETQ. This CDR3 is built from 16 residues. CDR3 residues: CASRVQGGLAAETQYF. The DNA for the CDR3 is TGCGCCAGCAGAGTACAGGGGGGACTAGCGGCAGAAACGCAGTATTTT.

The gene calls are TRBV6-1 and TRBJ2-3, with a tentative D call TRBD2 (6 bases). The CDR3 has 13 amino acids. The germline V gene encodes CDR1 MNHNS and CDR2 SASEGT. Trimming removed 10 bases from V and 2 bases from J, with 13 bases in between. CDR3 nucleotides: TGTGCCATCCGCGGGGCCCTCACAGATACGCAGTATTTT. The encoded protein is CAIRGALTDTQYF.

CDR3 bases: TGTGCCAGCACCCCCCTACGCCCGAGCGGACGTTCCTACGAGCAGTACTTC. It translates to CASTPLRPSGRSYEQYF. The chain couples TRBV6-8 to TRBJ2-7; possible D gene TRBD2, 5 bases. The germline gives CDR1 MNHGY, CDR2 SAAAGT. CDR3 length equals 17 residues. The germline V and J ends were trimmed by 7 bases and 1 base, with 23 bases remaining between them.

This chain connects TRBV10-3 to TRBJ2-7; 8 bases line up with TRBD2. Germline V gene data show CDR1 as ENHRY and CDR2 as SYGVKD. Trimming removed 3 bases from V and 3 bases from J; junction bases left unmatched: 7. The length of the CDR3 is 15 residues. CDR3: CAISESVAGLYEQYF. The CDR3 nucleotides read TGTGCCATCAGTGAATCGGTAGCGGGGCTCTACGAGCAGTACTTC.

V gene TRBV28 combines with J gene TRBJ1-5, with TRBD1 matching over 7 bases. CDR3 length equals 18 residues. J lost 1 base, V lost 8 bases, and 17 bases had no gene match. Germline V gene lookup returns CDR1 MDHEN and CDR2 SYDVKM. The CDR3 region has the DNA TGTGCCAGCTTCGGGAGGGGGCCGTCAATCTTGAGCAATCAGCCCCAGCATTTT. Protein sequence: CASFGRGPSILSNQPQHF.

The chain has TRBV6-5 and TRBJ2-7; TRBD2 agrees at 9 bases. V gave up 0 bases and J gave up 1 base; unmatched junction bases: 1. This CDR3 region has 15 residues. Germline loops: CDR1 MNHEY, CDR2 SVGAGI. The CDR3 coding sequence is TGTGCCAGCAGTTACTCTAGCGGGAGTTCCTACGAGCAGTACTTC. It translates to CASSYSSGSSYEQYF.

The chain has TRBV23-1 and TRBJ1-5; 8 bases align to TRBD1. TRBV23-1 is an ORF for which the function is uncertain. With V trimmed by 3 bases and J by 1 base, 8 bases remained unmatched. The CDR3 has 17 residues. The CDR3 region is CASSQNRDRGSNQPQHF. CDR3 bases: TGCGCCAGCAGTCAGAACCGCGACAGGGGCAGCAATCAGCCCCAGCATTTT.

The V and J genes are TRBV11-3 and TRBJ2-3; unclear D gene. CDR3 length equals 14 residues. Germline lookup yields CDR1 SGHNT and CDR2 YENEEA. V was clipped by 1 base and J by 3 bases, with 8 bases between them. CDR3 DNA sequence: TGTGCCAGCAGCTTAGGGTCAGTTACAGATACGCAGTATTTT. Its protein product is CASSLGSVTDTQYF. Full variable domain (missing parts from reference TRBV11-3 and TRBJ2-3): EAGVVQSPRYKIIEKKQPVAFWCNPISGHNTLYWYLQNLGQGPELLIRYENEEAVDDSQLPKDRFSAERLKGVDSTLKIQPAELGDSAVYLCASSLGSVTDTQYFGPGTRLTVL.

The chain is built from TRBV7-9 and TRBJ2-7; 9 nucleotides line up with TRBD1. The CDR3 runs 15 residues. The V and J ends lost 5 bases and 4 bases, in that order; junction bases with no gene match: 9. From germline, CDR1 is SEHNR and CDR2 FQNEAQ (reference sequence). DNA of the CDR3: TGTGCCAGCAGCCCTCCGGGACAGGGTTTATACGAGCAGTACTTC. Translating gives CASSPPGQGLYEQYF. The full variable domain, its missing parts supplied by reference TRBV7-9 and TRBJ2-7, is DTGVSQNPRHKITKRGQNVTFRCDPISEHNRLYWYRQTLGQGPEFLTYFQNEAQLEKSRLLSDRFSAERPKGSFSTLEIQRTEQGDSAMYLCASSPPGQGLYEQYFGPGTRLTVT.